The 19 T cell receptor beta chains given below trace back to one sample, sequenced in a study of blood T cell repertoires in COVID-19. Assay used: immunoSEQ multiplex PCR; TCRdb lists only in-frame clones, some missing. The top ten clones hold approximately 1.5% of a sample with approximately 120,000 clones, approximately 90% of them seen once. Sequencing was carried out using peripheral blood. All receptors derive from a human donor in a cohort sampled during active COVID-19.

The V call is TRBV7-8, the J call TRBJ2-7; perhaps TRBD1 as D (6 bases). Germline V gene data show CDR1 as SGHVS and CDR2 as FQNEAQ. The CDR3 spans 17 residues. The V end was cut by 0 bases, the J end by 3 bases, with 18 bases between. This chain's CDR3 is CASSLAGQSTHFYEQYF. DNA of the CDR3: TGTGCCAGCAGCTTAGCGGGACAATCTACGCATTTCTACGAGCAGTACTTC.

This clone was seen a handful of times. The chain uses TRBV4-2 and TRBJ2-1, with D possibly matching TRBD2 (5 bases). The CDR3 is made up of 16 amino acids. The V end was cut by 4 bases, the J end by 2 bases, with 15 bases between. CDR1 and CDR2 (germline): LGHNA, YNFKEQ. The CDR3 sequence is CASSPESSGAYNEQFF. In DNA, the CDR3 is TGTGCCAGCAGCCCCGAATCGAGCGGAGCCTACAATGAGCAGTTCTTC.

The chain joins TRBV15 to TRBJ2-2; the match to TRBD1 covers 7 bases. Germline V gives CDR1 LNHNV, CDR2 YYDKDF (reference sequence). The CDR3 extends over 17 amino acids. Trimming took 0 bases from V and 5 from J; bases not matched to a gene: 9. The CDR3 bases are TGTGCCACCAGCAGAGATCGTGGGACAGATCGGACCGGGGAGCTGTTTTTT. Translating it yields CATSRDRGTDRTGELFF.

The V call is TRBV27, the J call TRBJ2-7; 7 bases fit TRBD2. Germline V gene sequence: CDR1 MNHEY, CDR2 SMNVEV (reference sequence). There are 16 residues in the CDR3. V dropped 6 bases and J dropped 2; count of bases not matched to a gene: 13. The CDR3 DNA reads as TGTGCCAGCAGAAAGATAGGGACTACCCTCCCCTACGAGCAGTACTTC. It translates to CASRKIGTTLPYEQYF.

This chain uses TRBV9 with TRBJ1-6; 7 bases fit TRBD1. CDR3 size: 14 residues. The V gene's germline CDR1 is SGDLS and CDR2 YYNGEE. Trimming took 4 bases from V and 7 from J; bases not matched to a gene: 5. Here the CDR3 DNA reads TGTGCCAGCAGCTTTGGAGGGGGCAATTCACCCCTCCACTTT. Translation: CASSFGGGNSPLHF.

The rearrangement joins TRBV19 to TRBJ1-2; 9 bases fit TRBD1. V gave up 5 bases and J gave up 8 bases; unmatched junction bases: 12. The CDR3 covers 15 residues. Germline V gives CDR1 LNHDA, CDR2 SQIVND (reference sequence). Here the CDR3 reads CASSLGTGRKRGYTF. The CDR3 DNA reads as TGTGCCAGTAGTCTCGGGACAGGGAGGAAAAGGGGCTACACCTTC.

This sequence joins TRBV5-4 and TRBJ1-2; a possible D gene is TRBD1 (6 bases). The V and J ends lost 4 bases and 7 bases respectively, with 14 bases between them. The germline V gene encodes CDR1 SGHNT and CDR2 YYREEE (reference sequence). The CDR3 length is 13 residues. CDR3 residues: CASSVTGLGGYTF. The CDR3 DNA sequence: TGTGCCAGCAGCGTTACAGGGTTGGGTGGCTACACCTTC.

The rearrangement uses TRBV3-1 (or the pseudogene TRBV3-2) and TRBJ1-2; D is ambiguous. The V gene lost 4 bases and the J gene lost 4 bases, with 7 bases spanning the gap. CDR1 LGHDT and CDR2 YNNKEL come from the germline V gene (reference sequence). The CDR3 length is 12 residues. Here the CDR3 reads CASSPGFYGYTF. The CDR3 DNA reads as TGTGCCAGCAGCCCAGGCTTCTATGGCTACACCTTC.

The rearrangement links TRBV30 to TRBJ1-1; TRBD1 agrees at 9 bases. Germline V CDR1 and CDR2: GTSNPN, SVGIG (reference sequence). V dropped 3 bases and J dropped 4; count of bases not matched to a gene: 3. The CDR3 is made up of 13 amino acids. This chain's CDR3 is CAWRLTGGTEAFF. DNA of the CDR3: TGTGCCTGGAGGTTGACAGGGGGCACTGAAGCTTTCTTT.

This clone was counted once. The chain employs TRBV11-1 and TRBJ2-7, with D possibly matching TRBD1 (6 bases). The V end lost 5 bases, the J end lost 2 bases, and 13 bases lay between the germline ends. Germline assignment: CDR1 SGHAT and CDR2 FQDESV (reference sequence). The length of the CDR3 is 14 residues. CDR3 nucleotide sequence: TGTGCCAGCAGCCTGACAGGTCCCCCCTACGAGCAGTACTTC. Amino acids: CASSLTGPPYEQYF.

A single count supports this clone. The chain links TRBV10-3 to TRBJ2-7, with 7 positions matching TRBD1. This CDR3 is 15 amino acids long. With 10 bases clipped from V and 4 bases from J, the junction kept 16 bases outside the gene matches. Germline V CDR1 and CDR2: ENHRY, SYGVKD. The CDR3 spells CASRREGRGMYEQYF. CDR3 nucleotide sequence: TGTGCCAGTCGTCGTGAGGGCAGGGGGATGTACGAGCAGTACTTC.

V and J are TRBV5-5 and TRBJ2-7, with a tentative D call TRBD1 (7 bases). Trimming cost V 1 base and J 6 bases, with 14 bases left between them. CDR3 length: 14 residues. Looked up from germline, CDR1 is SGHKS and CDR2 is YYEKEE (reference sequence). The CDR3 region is CASSLTGDLVEQYF. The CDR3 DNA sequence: TGTGCCAGCAGCTTGACAGGGGACTTGGTCGAGCAGTACTTC.

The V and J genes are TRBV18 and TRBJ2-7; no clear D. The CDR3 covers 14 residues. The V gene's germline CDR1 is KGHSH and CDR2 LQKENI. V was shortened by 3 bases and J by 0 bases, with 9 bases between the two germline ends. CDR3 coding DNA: TGTGCCAGCTCACCGTCACAGTCCTCCTACGAGCAGTACTTC. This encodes CASSPSQSSYEQYF.

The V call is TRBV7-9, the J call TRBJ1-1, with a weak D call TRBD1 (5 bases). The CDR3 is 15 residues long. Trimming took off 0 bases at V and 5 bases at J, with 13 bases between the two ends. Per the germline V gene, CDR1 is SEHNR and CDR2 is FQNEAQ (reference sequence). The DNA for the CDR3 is TGTGCCAGCAGCTTAGCGACAGTGGACGGGACTGAAGCTTTCTTT. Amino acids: CASSLATVDGTEAFF. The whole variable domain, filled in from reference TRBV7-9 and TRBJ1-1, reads DTGVSQNPRHKITKRGQNVTFRCDPISEHNRLYWYRQTLGQGPEFLTYFQNEAQLEKSRLLSDRFSAERPKGSFSTLEIQRTEQGDSAMYLCASSLATVDGTEAFFGQGTRLTVV.

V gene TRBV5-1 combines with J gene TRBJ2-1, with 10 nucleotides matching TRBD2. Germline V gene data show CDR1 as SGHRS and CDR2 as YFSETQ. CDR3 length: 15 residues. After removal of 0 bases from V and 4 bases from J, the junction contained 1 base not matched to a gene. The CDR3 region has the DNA TGCGCCAGCAGCTTGGCTAGCGGGAGATACAATGAGCAGTTCTTC. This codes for CASSLASGRYNEQFF. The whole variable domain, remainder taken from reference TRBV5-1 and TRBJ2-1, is KAGVTQTPRYLIKTRGQQVTLSCSPISGHRSVSWYQQTPGQGLQFLFEYFSETQRNKGNFPGRFSGRQFSNSRSEMNVSTLELGDSALYLCASSLASGRYNEQFFGPGTRLTVL.

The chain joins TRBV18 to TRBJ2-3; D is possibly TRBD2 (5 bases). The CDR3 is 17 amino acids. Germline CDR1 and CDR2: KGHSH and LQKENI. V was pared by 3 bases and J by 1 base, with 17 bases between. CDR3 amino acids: CASSPPLDLAGTDTQYF. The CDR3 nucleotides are TGTGCCAGCTCACCCCCCCTGGACTTGGCGGGCACAGATACGCAGTATTTT.

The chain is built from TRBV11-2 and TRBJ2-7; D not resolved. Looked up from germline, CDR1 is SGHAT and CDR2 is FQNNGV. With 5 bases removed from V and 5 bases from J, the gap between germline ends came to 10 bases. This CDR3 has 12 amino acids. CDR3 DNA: TGTGCCAGCAGCCTTTACACAAACGAGCAGTACTTC. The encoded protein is CASSLYTNEQYF.

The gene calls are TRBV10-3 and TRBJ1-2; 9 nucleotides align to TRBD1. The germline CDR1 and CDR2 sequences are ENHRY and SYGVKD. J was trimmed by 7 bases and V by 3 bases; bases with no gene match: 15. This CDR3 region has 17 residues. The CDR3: CAISDLPYGTGTGGYTF. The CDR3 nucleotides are TGTGCCATCAGTGATTTACCTTATGGGACAGGGACGGGTGGCTACACCTTC.

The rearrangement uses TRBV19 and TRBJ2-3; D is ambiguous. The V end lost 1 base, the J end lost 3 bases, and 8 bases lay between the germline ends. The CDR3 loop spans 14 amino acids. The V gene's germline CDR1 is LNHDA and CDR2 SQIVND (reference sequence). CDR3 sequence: CASSIATGTDTQYF. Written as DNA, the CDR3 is TGTGCCAGTAGTATAGCCACGGGTACAGATACGCAGTATTTT.